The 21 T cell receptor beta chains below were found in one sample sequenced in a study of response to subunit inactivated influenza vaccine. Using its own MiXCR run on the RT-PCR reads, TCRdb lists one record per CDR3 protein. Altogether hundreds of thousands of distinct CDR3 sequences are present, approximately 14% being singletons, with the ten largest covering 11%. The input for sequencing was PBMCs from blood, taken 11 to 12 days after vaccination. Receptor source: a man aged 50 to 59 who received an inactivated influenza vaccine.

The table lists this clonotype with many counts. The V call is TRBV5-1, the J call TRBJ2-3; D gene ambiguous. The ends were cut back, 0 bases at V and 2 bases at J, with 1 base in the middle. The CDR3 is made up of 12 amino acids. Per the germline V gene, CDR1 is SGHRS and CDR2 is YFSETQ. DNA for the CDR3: TGCGCCAGCAGCTTGGCCACAGATACGCAGTATTTT. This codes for CASSLATDTQYF.

The DNA for the CDR3 is TGTGCCAGCAGTCGGACGTGGAATCAGCCCCAGCATTTT. Residues: CASSRTWNQPQHF. The rearrangement joins TRBV12-3 or TRBV12-4 to TRBJ1-5; D is uncertain. V was shortened by 5 bases and J by 4 bases, with 9 bases between the two germline ends. The CDR3 runs to 13 residues.

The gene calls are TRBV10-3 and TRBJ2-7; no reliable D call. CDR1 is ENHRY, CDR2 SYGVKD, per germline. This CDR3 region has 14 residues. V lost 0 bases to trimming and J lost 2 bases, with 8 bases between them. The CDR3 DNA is TGTGCCATCAGTGAGTCTCAGCTACCCTACGAGCAGTACTTC. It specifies CAISESQLPYEQYF.

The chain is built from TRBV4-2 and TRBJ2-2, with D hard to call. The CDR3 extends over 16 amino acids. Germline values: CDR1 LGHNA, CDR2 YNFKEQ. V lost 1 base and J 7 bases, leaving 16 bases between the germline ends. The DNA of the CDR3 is TGTGCCAGCAGCCAAGTTCTAACCCGGTCGGACGGGGAGCTGTTTTTT. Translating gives CASSQVLTRSDGELFF.

CDR3 DNA: TGTGCCAGCAGCCCCGGGAGGACCGAGCAGTACTTC. Its protein product is CASSPGRTEQYF. This rearrangement joins TRBV3-1 to TRBJ2-7, with 7 bases fitting TRBD2. This CDR3 comprises 12 residues. Germline-derived CDR1 and CDR2 are LGHDT and YNNKEL (reference sequence). J was trimmed by 6 bases and V by 4 bases; bases with no gene match: 3.

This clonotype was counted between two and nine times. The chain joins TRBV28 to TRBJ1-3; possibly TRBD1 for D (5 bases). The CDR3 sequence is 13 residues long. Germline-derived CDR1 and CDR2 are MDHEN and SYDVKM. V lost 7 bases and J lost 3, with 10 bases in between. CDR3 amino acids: CASNRDHGNTIYF. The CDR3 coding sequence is TGTGCCAGCAACCGGGACCATGGAAACACCATATATTTT.

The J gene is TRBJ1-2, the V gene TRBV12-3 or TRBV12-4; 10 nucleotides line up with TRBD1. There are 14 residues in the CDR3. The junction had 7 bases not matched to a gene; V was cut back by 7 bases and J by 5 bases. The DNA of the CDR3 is TGTGCCAGCACCCCCGCGGGACAGGGGTATGGCTACACCTTC. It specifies CASTPAGQGYGYTF.

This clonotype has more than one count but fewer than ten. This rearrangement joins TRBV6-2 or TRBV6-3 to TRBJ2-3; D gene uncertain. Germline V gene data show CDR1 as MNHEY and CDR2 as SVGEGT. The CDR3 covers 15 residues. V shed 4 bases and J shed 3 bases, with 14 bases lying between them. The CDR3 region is CASSSAYYPTDTQYF. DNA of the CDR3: TGTGCCAGCAGTTCAGCTTACTATCCTACAGATACGCAGTATTTT.

DNA of the CDR3: TGTGCCAGCAGTTTCAGGGACGGAAACCAAGAGACCCAGTACTTC. Its translation is CASSFRDGNQETQYF. The rearrangement joins TRBV6-5 to TRBJ2-5; D may match TRBD1 or TRBD2 (5 bases each). The CDR3 is 15 amino acids. Germline CDR1 is MNHEY and CDR2 is SVGAGI. With 4 bases removed from V and 0 bases from J, the gap between germline ends came to 12 bases.

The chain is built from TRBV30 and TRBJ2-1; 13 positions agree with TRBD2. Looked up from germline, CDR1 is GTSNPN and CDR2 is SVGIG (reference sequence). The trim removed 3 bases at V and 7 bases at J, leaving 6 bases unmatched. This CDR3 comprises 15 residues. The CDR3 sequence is CAWRKLAGGMNEQFF. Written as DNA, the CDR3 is TGTGCCTGGAGGAAACTAGCGGGAGGGATGAATGAGCAGTTCTTC.

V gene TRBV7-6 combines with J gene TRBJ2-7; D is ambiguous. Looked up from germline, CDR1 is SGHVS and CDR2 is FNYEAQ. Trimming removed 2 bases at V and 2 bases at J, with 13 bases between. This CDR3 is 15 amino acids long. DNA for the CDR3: TGTGCCAGCAGCTTACTTCCTGACTCCGCCTACGAGCAGTACTTC. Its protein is CASSLLPDSAYEQYF.

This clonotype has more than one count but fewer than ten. The DNA for the CDR3 is TGTGCCAGCAGGACGGGACGGATTCAAGAGACCCAGTACTTC. Residues: CASRTGRIQETQYF. The chain couples TRBV28 to TRBJ2-5; D tentatively reads TRBD1 or TRBD2 (5 bases each). Germline CDR1 is MDHEN and CDR2 is SYDVKM. The CDR3 is 14 residues long. The V gene lost 6 bases and the J gene lost 2 bases, with 13 bases spanning the gap.

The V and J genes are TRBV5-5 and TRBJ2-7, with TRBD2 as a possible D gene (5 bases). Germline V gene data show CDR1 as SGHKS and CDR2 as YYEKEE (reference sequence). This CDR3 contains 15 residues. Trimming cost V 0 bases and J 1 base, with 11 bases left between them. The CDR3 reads CASSLGTGVSYEQYF. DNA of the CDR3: TGTGCCAGCAGCTTGGGGACCGGGGTTTCCTACGAGCAGTACTTC.

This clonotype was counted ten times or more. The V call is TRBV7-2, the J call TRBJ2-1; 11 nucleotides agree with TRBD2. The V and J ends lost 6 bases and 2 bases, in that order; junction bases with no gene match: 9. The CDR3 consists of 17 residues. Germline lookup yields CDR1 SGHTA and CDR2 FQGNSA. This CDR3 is CASRRLSGRVTYNEQFF. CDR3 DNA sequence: TGTGCCAGCAGACGTCTTAGCGGGAGGGTTACCTACAATGAGCAGTTCTTC.

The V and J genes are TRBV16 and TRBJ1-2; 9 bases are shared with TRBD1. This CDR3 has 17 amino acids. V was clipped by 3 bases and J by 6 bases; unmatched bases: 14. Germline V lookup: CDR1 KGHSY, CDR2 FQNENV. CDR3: CASSHAGQGKVSHGYTF. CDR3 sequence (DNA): TGTGCCAGCAGCCACGCGGGACAGGGAAAGGTTAGCCATGGCTACACCTTC.

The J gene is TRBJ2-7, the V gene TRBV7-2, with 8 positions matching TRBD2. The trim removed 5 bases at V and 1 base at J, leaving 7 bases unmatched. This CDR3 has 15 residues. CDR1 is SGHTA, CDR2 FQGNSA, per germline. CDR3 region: CASSPREGRSYEQYF. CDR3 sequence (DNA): TGTGCCAGCAGCCCTCGGGAGGGCCGATCCTACGAGCAGTACTTC.

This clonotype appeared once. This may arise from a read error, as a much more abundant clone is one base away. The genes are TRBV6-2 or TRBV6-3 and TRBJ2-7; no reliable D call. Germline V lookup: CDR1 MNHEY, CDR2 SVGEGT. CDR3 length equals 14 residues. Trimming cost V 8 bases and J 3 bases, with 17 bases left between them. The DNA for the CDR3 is TGTGCCAGCCTGACCGGGTCAAGGGTCTACGAGCAGTACTTC. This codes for CASLTGSRVYEQYF.

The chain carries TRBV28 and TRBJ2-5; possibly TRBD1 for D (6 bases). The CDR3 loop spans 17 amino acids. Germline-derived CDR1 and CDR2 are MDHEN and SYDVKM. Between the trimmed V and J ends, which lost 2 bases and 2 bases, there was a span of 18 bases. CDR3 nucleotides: TGTGCCAGCAGTTTAATGATAGTGGGGGCCCTTCAAGAGACCCAGTACTTC. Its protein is CASSLMIVGALQETQYF.

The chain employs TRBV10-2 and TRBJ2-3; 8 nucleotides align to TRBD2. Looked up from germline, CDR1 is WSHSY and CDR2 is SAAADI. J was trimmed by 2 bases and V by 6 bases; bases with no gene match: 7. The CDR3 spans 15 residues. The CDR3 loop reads CASRGAGAFTDTQYF. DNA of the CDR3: TGCGCCAGCAGAGGAGCGGGGGCCTTCACAGATACGCAGTATTTT.

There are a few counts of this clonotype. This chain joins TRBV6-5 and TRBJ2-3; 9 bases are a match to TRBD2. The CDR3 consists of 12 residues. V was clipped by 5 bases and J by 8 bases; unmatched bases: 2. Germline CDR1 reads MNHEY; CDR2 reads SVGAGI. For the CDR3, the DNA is TGTGCCAGCAGTCAGACTAGCGGTACGCAGTATTTT. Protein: CASSQTSGTQYF.

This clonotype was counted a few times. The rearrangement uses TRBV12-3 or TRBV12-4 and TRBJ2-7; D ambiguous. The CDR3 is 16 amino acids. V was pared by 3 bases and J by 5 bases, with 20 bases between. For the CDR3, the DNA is TGTGCCAGCAGTTTTACCAGCGCCTGGGATCTGGACGAGCAGTACTTC. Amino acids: CASSFTSAWDLDEQYF.